This T cell receptor beta chain was documented in a study of T cells in localized non-small cell lung cancer. Overall study findings and caveats: A single tumor region was sequenced, leaving heterogeneity possible.

About this clone: What it recognizes is unknown.

The assay was immunoSEQ multiplex PCR, and TCRdb's table has in-frame clones only and misses some. The table has roughly 3,500 clones, around 24% seen once. Per the germline V gene, CDR1 is SQVTM and CDR2 is ANQGSEA. V was pared by 2 bases and J by 3 bases, with 22 bases between. This CDR3 is 17 amino acids long. The sequencing here drew on lung tumor tissue, taken before any cancer treatment. This receptor was identified in a woman aged 35-70 years with stage I lung adenocarcinoma. The rearrangement uses TRBV29-1 and TRBJ1-1; D possibly corresponds to TRBD1 (5 bases). The CDR3 nucleotides are TGCAGCGTTGAATCAGTTTGGTTGAGGGGAGGGGACACTGAAGCTTTCTTT. Amino acids: CSVESVWLRGGDTEAFF. Variable domain in full (rest from reference TRBV29-1 and TRBJ1-1): SAVISQKPSRDICQRGTSLTIQCQVDSQVTMMFWYRQQPGQSLTLIATANQGSEATYESGFVIDKFPISRPNLTFSTLTVSNMSPEDSSIYLCSVESVWLRGGDTEAFFGQGTRLTVV.